This T cell receptor (beta chain) was sequenced during a study of T cell changes during pregnancy in multiple sclerosis. Data came from immunoSEQ multiplex PCR; TCRdb stores just in-frame clones and leaves some out. The table records over 45,000 clones, about 92% of them present only once. Specimen: CD4+ T cells from peripheral blood mononuclear cells, collected in the second trimester of pregnancy. This TCR was sampled from a female donor with multiple sclerosis, enrolled in a pregnancy study.

CDR3 in DNA: TGTGCCAGCACTATGGGAAGTAGCGGCTACAATGAGCAGTTCTTC. Its protein is CASTMGSSGYNEQFF. The rearrangement links TRBV28 to TRBJ2-1, with a possible D match to TRBD2 (6 bases). The germline V gene encodes CDR1 MDHEN and CDR2 SYDVKM. The CDR3 is 15 amino acids. V lost 7 bases to trimming and J lost 3 bases, with 16 bases between them.